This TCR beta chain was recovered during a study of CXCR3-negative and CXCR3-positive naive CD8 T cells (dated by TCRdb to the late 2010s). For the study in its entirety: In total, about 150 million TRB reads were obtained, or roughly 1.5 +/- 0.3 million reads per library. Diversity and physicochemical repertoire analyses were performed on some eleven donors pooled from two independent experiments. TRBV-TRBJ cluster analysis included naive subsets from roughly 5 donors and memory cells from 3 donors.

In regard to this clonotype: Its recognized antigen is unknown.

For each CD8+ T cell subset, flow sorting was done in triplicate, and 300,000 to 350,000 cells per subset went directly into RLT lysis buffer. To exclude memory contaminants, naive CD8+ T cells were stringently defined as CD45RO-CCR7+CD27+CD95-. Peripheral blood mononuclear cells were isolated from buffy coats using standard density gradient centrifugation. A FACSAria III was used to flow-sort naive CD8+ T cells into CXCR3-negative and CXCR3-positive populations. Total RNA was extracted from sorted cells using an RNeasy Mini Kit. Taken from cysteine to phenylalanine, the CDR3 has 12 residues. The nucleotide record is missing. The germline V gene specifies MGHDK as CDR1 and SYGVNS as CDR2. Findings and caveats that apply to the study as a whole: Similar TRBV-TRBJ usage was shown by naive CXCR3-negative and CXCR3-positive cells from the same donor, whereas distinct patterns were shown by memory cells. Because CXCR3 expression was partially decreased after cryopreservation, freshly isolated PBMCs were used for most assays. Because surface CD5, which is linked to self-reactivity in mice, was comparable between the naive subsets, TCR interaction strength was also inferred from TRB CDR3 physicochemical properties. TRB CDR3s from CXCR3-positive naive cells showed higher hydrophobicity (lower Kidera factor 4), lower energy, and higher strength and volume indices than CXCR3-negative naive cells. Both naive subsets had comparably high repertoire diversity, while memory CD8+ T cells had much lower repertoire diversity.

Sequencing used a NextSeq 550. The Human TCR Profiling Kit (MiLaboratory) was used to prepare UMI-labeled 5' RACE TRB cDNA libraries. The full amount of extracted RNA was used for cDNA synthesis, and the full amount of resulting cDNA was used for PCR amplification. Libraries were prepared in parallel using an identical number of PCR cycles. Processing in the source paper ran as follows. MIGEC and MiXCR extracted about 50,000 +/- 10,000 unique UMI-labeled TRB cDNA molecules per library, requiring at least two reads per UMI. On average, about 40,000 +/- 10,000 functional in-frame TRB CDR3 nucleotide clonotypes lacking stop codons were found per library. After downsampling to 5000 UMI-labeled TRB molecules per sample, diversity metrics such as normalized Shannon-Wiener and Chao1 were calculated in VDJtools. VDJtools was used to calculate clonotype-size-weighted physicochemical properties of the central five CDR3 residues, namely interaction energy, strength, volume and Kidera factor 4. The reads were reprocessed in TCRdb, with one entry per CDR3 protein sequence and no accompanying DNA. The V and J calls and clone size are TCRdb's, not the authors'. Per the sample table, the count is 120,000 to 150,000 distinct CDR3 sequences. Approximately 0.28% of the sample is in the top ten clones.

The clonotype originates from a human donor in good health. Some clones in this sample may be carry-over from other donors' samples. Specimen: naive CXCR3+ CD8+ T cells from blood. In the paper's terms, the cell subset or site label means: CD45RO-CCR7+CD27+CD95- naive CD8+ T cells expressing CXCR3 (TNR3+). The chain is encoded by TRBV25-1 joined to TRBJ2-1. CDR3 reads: CASSEGNNEQFF.